A single T cell receptor beta chain is shown here with its context. Its target is unknown. Because the CDR3's place on the DNA is in doubt, the DNA is left out and the CDR3 is given as listed by TCRdb. In germline, CDR1 is MNHEY, CDR2 SVGAGI. Counting both end residues, the CDR3 totals 14 amino acids. TCRdb analysed the RT-PCR reads with MiXCR anew, one entry per CDR3 protein. The sample holds fewer than 550,000 distinct CDR3 sequences, less than 30% seen once. This sample is drawn from a study of response to subunit inactivated influenza vaccine. Study results and limitations: The authors suggested that few new T cells are recruited per seasonal influenza vaccination.

The sample in question was CD4+ T cells sorted from PBMCs, obtained about 5 days after vaccination. The source of this sequence is a man between 45 and 60 years old who received an inactivated influenza vaccine. The V gene is TRBV6-5, the J gene TRBJ1-2. The CDR3 is CASSSSDSSRGYTF.